This is a list of T cell receptor beta chains from one sample in a study of T cell repertoires in aging, cancer and after chemotherapy. One entry per CDR3 protein, called by TCRdb with MiXCR from the multiplex PCR reads. Here the sample spans about 820 distinct CDR3 sequences, 23% being singletons. What was sequenced was blood. The receptors were sampled from a human donor with a solid tumor. Both conserved end residues are trimmed from each CDR3.

CDR3	V
ASRPSHAGSLNEQF	TRBV19
ANSKPRFGGDTGELF	TRBV12-3/TRBV12-4
ASSIPGQSSYGYT	TRBV5-6
ASSRGQGSAEG	TRBV12-3/TRBV12-4
SARDPSGRGDEQF	TRBV20-1
ASSRDRGNYEQY	TRBV5-1
ASSLAGTLSYEQY	TRBV13
ASTAGIINTEAF	TRBV6-5
ASSLDGDSPLH	TRBV7-2
ASSWIPPGLAGGPGELF	TRBV7-2
ASSQGSRVGQETQY	TRBV4-3
ASSYGTGLGNYGYT	TRBV6-5
ATSPRGVNEKLF	TRBV15
ASSDTEAF	TRBV18
ASSGSQTGFQNIQY	TRBV6-5
ATSPGGASTDTQY	TRBV24-1
ASSLVRGPGDEQF	TRBV7-9
SDVRYSRGPTLNTEAF	TRBV29-1
SAPGQGRYGYT	TRBV20-1
ASSEAGRTKEGYT	TRBV6-1
ASSQGDSYSYEQY	TRBV4-3
ASTTPGQALGQY	TRBV12-3/TRBV12-4
ASSFRRESANEQY	TRBV27
ASLRTSGYTGELF	TRBV19
SPQGLYSNQPQH	TRBV29-1
ASSLWPGQVEDYEQY	TRBV12-3/TRBV12-4